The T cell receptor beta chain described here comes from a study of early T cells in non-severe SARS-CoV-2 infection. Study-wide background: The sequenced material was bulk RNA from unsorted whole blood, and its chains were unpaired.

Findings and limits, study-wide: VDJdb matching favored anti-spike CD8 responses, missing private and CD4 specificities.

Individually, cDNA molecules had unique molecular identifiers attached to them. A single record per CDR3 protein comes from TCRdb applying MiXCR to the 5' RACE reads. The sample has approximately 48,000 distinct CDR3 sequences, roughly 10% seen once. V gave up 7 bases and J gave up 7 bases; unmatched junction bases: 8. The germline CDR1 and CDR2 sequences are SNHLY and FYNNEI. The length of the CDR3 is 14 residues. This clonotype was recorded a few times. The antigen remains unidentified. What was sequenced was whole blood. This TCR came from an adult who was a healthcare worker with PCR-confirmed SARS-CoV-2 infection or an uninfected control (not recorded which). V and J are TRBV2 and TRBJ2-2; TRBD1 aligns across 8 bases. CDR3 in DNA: TGTGCCAGCACCAGAGGGACAGGCATCGGGGAGCTGTTTTTT. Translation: CASTRGTGIGELFF. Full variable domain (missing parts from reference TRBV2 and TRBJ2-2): EPEVTQTPSHQVTQMGQEVILRCVPISNHLYFYWYRQILGQKVEFLVSFYNNEISEKSEIFDDQFSVERPDGSNFTLKIRSTKLEDSAMYFCASTRGTGIGELFFGEGSRLTVL.